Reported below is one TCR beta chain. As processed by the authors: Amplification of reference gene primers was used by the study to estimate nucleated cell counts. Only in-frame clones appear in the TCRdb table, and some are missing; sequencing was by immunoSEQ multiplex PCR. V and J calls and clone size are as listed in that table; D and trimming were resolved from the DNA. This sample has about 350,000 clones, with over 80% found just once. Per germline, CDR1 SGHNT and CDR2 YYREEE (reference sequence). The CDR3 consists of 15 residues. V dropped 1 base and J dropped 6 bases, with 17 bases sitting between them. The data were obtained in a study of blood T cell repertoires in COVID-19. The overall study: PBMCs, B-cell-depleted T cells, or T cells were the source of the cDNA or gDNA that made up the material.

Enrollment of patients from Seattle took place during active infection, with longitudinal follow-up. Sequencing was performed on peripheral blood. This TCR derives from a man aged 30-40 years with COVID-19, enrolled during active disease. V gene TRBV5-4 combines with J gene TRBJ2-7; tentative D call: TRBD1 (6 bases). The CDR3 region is CASSLSPTGPVEQYF. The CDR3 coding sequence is TGTGCCAGCAGCTTGTCCCCGACAGGCCCAGTCGAGCAGTACTTC.